This passage covers 10 T cell receptor beta chains from one sample sequenced in a study of blood T cells in healthy people across ages (dated by TCRdb to between 2015 and 2016). Library preparation employed 5' RACE. Sequencing instrument: Illumina HiSeq 2500. The second PCR ran for about 6 to 12 cycles and used a J-beta primer mix along with a sample-barcoded 5' primer. Through fastp at Q25 and MiXCR, TCRdb rebuilt clones from the public reads, retaining in-frame beta chains. Duplicate CDR3 protein sequences are folded into a single record with the most common DNA and genes. This sample comprises roughly 1 million distinct CDR3 sequences, under 30% of them detected only once. The ten largest account for 0.65% to 0.75% of the sample. This sample also belongs to another study, concerning T cells of mothers and their children.

Material for sequencing was blood. The origin of the receptors is a girl aged 2-15 years in good health.

The chain couples TRBV3-1 to TRBJ1-2; unclear D gene. The V and J ends lost 1 base and 7 bases respectively, with 13 bases between them. Looked up from germline, CDR1 is LGHDT and CDR2 is YNNKEL (reference sequence). CDR3 length equals 14 residues. The CDR3 DNA follows: TGTGCCAGCAGCCAAGCCCGGGTAGGCAGTGGCTACACCTTC. Translation: CASSQARVGSGYTF. The whole variable domain, remainder taken from reference TRBV3-1 and TRBJ1-2, is DTAVSQTPKYLVTQMGNDKSIKCEQNLGHDTMYWYKQDSKKFLKIMFSYNNKELIINETVPNRFSPKSPDKAHLNLHINSLELGDSAVYFCASSQARVGSGYTFGSGTRLTVV.

V usage is TRBV20-1 and J usage is TRBJ2-1; D is undetermined. Germline V gene lookup returns CDR1 DFQATT and CDR2 SNEGSKA (reference sequence). The CDR3 extends over 13 amino acids. Trimming shortened V by 1 base and J by 7 bases, and 11 bases separated the two germline ends. The CDR3 nucleotides are TGCAGTGCTAGAGCCGGCCAGTATAATGAGCAGTTCTTC. Residues: CSARAGQYNEQFF.

This rearrangement joins TRBV20-1 to TRBJ2-7, with 9 bases matching TRBD2. The J segment lost 3 bases and the V segment lost 1 base, leaving 7 bases of the junction unmatched. This CDR3 spans 15 amino acids. Germline V lookup: CDR1 DFQATT, CDR2 SNEGSKA (reference sequence). CDR3 in DNA: TGCAGTGCTAGAGGAATAGCGGGGGCCCACTACGAGCAGTACTTC. This translates into CSARGIAGAHYEQYF.

The chain combines TRBV5-1 with TRBJ2-1, with 8 bases lining up with TRBD2. The V and J ends lost 0 bases and 15 bases, in that order; junction bases with no gene match: 8. The CDR3 sequence is 13 residues long. Germline CDR1 SGHRS, CDR2 YFSETQ. The CDR3 spells CASSLDIAGLAFF. The CDR3 coding sequence is TGCGCCAGCAGCTTGGACATCGCAGGACTAGCGTTCTTC.

The gene calls are TRBV20-1 and TRBJ2-2; D not certain. The CDR3 loop spans 11 amino acids. V lost 6 bases to trimming and J lost 7 bases, with 9 bases between them. Germline loops: CDR1 DFQATT, CDR2 SNEGSKA (reference sequence). The CDR3: CSAVTVGELFF. CDR3 sequence (DNA): TGCAGTGCCGTCACAGTCGGGGAGCTGTTTTTT.

The V and J genes are TRBV27 and TRBJ2-2; 7 bases match TRBD1. The germline V gene encodes CDR1 MNHEY and CDR2 SMNVEV (reference sequence). The J segment lost 1 base and the V segment lost 6 bases, leaving 11 bases of the junction unmatched. The CDR3 consists of 17 residues. CDR3 sequence: CASRRIPGTENTGELFF. The CDR3 region has the DNA TGTGCCAGCAGACGAATACCGGGGACAGAGAACACCGGGGAGCTGTTTTTT.

The chain couples TRBV5-1 to TRBJ1-1, with 9 bases aligning to TRBD1. The CDR3 has 15 residues. Germline CDR1 is SGHRS and CDR2 is YFSETQ. V lost 4 bases and J lost 5; bases outside the gene matches: 9. Here the CDR3 reads CASSPGQGMGTEAFF. The CDR3 DNA is TGCGCCAGCAGCCCGGGACAGGGAATGGGGACTGAAGCTTTCTTT.

There are a few counts of this clonotype. The chain recombines TRBV7-9 with TRBJ2-6; tentatively, D is TRBD2 (6 bases). The V and J ends lost 2 bases and 0 bases respectively, with 14 bases between them. This CDR3 has 18 residues. Germline V lookup: CDR1 SEHNR, CDR2 FQNEAQ (reference sequence). The CDR3 region has the DNA TGTGCCAGCAGCTTACTGGAGGGTAGAGACTCTGGGGCCAACGTCCTGACTTTC. This sequence encodes CASSLLEGRDSGANVLTF.

Points on this clonotype: A junction boundary mismatches the germline segment, possibly from a read error. The chain employs TRBV20-1 and TRBJ1-2; D remains ambiguous. Germline assignment: CDR1 DFQATT and CDR2 SNEGSKA (reference sequence). This CDR3 is built from 11 residues. CDR3 nucleotides: TGCAGTGCTAGAGATCGGCATGGCTGCACCTTC. It encodes CSARDRHGCTF.

The V call is TRBV7-2, the J call TRBJ2-5; maybe TRBD1 (5 bases). The V and J ends lost 4 bases and 5 bases respectively, with 11 bases between them. The V gene's germline CDR1 is SGHTA and CDR2 FQGNSA. This CDR3 region has 13 residues. CDR3 loop: CASSWNYRETQYF. CDR3 DNA: TGTGCCAGCAGCTGGAACTACAGGGAGACCCAGTACTTC.